This T cell receptor (beta chain) is from a study of T cell repertoires in cytomegalovirus infection (dated by TCRdb to about 2019). A note on the overall study: Donor HLA type was relevant to the analysis, as public TCR beta signatures indicated carriage of CMV infection together with the matching HLA type.

General findings and caveats noted by the study authors: The ex vivo response was dominated by HLA-C-restricted CMV-specific TCR beta clonotypes, which also provided the single most frequent clonotype in two of eight donors. In both this cohort and an independent 352-donor cohort, the cumulative frequency of public TCR beta family members distinguished carriers of CMV infection plus the relevant HLA type.

Sequencing used an Illumina HiSeq 1500. TCRdb handled the public reads itself, with Q25 trimming in fastp and clone calling in MiXCR, and kept productive beta chains. Each entry merges the rows of one CDR3 protein and shows their most common DNA and genes. The sample records some 400,000 distinct CDR3 sequences, around 18% of which are singletons. The ten top clones hold around 8.6% of the sample. This clonotype was detected only a few times. Its recognized antigen is unknown. Per-base quality was not reported, and no clone a single base away is much larger than it. The receptor was derived from a human donor in good health (CMV status not recorded). Some clones in this sample may be carry-over from other donors' samples. The source material was PBMCs.

The DNA reads as follows: TGTGCCAGTGCGCGGGACAGGGGGGGCGAGCAGTACTTC. Translated, this gives CASARDRGGEQYF. The V gene is TRBV5-4 and the J gene is TRBJ2-7; 11 junctional bases match TRBD1. Inclusive of the bounding cysteine and phenylalanine, the CDR3 is 13 residues long. Only the CDR3 DNA is retained, 39 bases long and in frame from the first base. V is cut back by 8 bases and J by 6 bases, with 7 bases in the junction unmatched. From a lookup of the germline V gene (reference sequence), CDR1 and CDR2 are SGHNT and YYREEE.